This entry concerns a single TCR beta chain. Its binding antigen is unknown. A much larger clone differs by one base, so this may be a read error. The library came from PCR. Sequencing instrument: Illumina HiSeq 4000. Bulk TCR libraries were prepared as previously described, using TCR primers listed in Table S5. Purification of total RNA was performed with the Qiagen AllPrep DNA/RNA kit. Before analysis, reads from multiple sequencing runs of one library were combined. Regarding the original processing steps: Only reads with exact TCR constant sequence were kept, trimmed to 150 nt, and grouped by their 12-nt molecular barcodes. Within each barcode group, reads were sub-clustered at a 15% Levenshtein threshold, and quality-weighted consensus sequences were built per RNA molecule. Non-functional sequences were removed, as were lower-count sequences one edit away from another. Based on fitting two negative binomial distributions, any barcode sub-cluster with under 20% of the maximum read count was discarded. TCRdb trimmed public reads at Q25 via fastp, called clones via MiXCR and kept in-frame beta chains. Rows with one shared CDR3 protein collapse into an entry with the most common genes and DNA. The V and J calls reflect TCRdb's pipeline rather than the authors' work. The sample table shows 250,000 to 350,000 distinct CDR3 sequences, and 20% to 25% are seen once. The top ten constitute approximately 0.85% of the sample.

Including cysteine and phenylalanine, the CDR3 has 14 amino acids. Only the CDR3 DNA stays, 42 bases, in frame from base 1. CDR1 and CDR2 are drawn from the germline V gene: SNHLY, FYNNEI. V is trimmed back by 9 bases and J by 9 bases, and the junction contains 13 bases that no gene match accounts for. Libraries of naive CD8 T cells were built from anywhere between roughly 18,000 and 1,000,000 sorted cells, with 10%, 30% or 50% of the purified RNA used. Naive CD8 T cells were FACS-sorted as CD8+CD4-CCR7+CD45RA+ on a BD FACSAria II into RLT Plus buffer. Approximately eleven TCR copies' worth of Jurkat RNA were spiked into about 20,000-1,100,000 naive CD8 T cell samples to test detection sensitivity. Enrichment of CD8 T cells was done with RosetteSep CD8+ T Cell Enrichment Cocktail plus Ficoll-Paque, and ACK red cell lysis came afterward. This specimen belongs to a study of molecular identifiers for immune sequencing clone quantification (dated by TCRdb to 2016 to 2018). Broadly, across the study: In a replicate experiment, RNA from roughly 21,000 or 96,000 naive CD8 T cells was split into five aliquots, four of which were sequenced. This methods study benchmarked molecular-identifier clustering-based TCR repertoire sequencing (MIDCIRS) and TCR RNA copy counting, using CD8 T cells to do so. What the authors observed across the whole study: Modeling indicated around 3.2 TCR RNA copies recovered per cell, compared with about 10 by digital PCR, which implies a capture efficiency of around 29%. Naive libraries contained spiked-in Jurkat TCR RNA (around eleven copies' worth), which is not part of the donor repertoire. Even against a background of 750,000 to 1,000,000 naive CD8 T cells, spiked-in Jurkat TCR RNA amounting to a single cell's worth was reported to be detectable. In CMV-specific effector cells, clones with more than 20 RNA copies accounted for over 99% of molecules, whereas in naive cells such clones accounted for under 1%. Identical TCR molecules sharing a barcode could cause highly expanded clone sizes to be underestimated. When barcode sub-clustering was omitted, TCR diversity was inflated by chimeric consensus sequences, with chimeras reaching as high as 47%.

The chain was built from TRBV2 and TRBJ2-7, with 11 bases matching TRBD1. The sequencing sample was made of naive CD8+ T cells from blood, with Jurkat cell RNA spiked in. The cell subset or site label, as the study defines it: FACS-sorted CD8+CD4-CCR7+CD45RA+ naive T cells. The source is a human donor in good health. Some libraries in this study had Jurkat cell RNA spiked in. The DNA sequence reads TGTGCCAGTACCTCCGGACAGGGGGCAAGGGGGCAGTACTTC. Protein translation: CASTSGQGARGQYF.